This TCR beta chain was identified during a study of beta chain features in type 1 diabetes. Regarding the study as a whole: Type 1 diabetes patients had moderately but significantly shorter TCRB CDR3s in all four CD4+ subsets.

Since all of the isolated RNA was reverse transcribed, expressed TCRB transcripts were what got sequenced. Data came from immunoSEQ multiplex PCR; TCRdb stores just in-frame clones and leaves some out. The profile shows about 650,000 clones, roughly 12% of them singletons. Sort purity for all populations was recorded as exceeding 98%. About this clone itself: Its antigen is not known.

V was cut by 1 base and J by 2 bases, with 6 bases left in between. Germline CDR1 is MNHEY and CDR2 is SVGAGI. The CDR3 has 14 amino acids. The receptor's source is a man aged 25 to 45 with type 1 diabetes. Sequenced input: naive CD4+ T cells from blood. The V gene is TRBV6-5, the J gene TRBJ1-5; D not certain. The chain's CDR3 is CASSYLGGNQPQHF. The CDR3 DNA reads as TGTGCCAGCAGTTACTTGGGAGGCAATCAGCCCCAGCATTTT.